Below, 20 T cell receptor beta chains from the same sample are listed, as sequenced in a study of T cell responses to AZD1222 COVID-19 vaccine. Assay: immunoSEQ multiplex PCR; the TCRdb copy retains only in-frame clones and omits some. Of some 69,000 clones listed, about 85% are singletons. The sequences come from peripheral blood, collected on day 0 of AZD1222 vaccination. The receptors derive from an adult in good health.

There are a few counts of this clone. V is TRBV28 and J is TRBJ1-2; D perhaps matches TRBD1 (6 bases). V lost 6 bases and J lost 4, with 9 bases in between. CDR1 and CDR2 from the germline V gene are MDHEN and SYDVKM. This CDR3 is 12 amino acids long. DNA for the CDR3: TGTGCCAGCAGCGAACAGGGCTATGGCTACACCTTC. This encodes CASSEQGYGYTF.

The CDR3 loop is CASSSRQGGGTEAFF. In DNA, the CDR3 is TGCGCCAGCAGCTCCCGACAGGGTGGGGGAACTGAAGCTTTCTTT. V usage is TRBV5-1 and J usage is TRBJ1-1; 7 bases are a match to TRBD1. With 3 bases clipped from V and 5 bases from J, the junction kept 10 bases outside the gene matches. This CDR3 spans 15 amino acids. Germline V CDR1 and CDR2: SGHRS, YFSETQ.

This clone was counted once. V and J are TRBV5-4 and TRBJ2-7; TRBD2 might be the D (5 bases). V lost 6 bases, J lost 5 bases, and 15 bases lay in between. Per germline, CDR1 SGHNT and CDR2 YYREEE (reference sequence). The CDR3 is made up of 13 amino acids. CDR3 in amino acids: CASTRPGNDEQYF. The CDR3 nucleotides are TGTGCCAGCACCCGTCCGGGGAACGACGAGCAGTACTTC.

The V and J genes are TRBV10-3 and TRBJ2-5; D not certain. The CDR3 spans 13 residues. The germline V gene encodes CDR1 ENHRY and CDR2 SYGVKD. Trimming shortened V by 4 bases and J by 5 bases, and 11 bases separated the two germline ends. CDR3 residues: CAISVRVGETQYF. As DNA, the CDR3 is TGTGCCATCAGTGTAAGGGTCGGTGAGACCCAGTACTTC.

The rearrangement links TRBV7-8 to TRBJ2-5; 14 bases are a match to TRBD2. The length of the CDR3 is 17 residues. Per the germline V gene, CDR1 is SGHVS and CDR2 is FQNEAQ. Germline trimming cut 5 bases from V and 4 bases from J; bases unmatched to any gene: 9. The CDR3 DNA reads TGTGCCAGCAGCCTACGACTAGCGGGGGGGGACAGAGAGACCCAGTACTTC. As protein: CASSLRLAGGDRETQYF.

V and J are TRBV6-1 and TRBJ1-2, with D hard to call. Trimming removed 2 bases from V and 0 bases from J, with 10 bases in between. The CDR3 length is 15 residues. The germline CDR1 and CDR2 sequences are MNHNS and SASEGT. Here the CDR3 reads CASSEFRNTNYGYTF. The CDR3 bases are TGTGCCAGCAGTGAATTTCGGAATACTAACTATGGCTACACCTTC.

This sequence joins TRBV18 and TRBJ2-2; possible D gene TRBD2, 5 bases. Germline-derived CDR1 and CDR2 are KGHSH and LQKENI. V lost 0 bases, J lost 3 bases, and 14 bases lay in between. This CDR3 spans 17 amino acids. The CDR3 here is CASSPPGPKADTGELFF. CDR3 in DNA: TGTGCCAGCTCACCACCTGGTCCTAAAGCGGACACCGGGGAGCTGTTTTTT.

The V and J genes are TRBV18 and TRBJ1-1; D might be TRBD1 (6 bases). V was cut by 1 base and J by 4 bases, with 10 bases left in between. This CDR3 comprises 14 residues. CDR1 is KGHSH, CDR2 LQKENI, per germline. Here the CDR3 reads CASSPQGGGTEAFF. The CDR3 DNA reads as TGTGCCAGCTCACCACAGGGGGGTGGCACTGAAGCTTTCTTT.

CDR3 residues: CATRTGNTGELFF. CDR3 coding DNA: TGTGCCACACGGACAGGGAACACCGGGGAGCTGTTTTTT. This chain links TRBV6-6 with TRBJ2-2; TRBD1 matches at 7 bases. The V and J ends lost 10 bases and 1 base, in that order; junction bases with no gene match: 3. The germline V gene has CDR1 MNHNY and CDR2 SVGAGI (reference sequence). This CDR3 has 13 amino acids.

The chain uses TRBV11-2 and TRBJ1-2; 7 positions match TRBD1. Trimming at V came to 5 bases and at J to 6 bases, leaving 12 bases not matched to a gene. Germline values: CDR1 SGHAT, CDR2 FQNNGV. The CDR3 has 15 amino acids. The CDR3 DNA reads TGTGCCAGCAGCGCACAGGGGCGAACCCTAGATGGCTACACCTTC. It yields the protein CASSAQGRTLDGYTF.

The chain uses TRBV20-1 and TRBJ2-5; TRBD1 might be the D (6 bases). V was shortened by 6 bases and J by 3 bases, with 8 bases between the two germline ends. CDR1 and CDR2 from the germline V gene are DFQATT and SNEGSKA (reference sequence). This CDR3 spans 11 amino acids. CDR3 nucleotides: TGCAGTGCGGACAGAGAAGAGACCCAGTACTTC. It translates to CSADREETQYF.

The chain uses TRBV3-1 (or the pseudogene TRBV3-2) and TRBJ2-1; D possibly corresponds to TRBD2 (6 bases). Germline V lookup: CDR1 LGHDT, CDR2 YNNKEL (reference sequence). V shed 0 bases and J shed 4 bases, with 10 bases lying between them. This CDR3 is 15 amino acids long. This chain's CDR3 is CASSQDAGPYNEQFF. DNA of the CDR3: TGTGCCAGCAGCCAAGATGCGGGGCCATACAATGAGCAGTTCTTC.

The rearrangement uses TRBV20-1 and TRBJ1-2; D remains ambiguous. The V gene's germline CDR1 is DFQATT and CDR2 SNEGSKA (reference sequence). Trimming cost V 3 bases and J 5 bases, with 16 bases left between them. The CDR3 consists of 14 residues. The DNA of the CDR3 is TGCAGTGCTAGTGAGATGAGAGCCGAGTATGGCTACACCTTC. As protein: CSASEMRAEYGYTF.

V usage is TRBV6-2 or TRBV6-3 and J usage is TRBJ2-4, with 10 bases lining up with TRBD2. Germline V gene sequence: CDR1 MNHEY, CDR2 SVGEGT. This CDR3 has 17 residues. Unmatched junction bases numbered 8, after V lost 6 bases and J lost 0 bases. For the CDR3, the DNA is TGTGCCAGCAGCTCACTAGCGGGGCCTCTAGCCAAAAACATTCAGTACTTC. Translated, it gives CASSSLAGPLAKNIQYF.

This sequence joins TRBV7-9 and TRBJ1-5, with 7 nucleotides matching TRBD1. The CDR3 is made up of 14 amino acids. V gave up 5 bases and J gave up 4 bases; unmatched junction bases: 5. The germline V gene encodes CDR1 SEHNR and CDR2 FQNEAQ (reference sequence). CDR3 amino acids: CASSDGTANQPQHF. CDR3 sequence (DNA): TGTGCCAGCAGCGATGGGACAGCAAATCAGCCCCAGCATTTT.

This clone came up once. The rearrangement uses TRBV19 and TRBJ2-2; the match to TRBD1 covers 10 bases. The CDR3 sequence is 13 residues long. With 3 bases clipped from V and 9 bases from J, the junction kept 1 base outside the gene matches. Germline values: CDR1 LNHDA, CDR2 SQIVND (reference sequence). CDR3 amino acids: CASSMTGGRELFF. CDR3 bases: TGTGCCAGTAGTATGACAGGGGGCCGGGAGCTGTTTTTT.

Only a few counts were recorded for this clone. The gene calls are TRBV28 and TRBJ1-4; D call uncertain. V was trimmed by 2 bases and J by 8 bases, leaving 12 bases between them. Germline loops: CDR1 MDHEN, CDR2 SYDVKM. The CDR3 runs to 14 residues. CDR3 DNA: TGTGCCAGCAGTTTAGTGGGAGTGGGGGAAAAACTGTTTTTT. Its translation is CASSLVGVGEKLFF.

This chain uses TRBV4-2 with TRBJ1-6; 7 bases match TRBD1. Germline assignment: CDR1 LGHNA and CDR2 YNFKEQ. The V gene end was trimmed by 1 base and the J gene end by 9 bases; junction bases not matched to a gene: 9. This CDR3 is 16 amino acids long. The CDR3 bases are TGTGCCAGCAGCCAAGCCCGACAGGGAAGGTCTTCACCCCTCCACTTT. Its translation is CASSQARQGRSSPLHF.

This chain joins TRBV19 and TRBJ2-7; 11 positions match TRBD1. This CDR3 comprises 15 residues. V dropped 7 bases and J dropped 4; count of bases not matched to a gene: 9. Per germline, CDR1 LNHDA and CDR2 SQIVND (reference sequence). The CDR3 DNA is TGTGCCAGTACCCAAGAAGGACAGGGGGCGTACGAGCAGTACTTC. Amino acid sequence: CASTQEGQGAYEQYF.

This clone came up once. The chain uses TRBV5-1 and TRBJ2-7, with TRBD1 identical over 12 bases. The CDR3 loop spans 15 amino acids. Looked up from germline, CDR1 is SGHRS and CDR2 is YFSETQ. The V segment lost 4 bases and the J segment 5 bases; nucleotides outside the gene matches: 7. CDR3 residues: CASSTAGTGGHEQYF. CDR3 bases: TGCGCCAGCAGCACAGCGGGGACAGGGGGCCACGAGCAGTACTTC.